This T cell receptor (beta chain) was identified during a study of preoperative IRX-2 immunotherapy in early breast cancer. TCRdb's copy holds only in-frame clones and misses some; the assay was immunoSEQ multiplex PCR. This sample has 20,000 to 30,000 clones, with 75% to 90% found just once. Treatment specified: preoperative locoregional IRX-2 cytokine immunotherapy. Patients received preoperative, locoregional IRX-2 cytokine immunotherapy in a phase Ib study. The sequence came from a human donor with breast cancer. Sequences were derived from tumor tissue, sampled after IRX-2 immunotherapy.

The DNA for the CDR3 is TGTGCCAGTAGTATAACCGGGACACCAGATACGCAGTATTTT. It is translated as CASSITGTPDTQYF. The chain joins TRBV19 to TRBJ2-3; maybe TRBD1 (6 bases). Germline V gene sequence: CDR1 LNHDA, CDR2 SQIVND (reference sequence). This CDR3 has 14 amino acids. Trimming took off 2 bases at V and 4 bases at J, with 10 bases between the two ends.